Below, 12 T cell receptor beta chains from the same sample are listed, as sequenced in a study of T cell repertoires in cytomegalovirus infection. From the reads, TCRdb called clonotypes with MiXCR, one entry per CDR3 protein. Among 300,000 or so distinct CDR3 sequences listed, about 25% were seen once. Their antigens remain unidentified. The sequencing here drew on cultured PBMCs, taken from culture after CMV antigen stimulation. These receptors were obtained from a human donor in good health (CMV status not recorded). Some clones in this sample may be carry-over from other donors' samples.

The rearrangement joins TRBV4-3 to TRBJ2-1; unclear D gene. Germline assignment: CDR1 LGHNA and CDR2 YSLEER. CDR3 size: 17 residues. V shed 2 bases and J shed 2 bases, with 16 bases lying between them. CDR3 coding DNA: TGCGCCAGCAGCCAACGGACGGTTAGTGTCACCTACAATGAGCAGTTCTTC. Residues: CASSQRTVSVTYNEQFF.

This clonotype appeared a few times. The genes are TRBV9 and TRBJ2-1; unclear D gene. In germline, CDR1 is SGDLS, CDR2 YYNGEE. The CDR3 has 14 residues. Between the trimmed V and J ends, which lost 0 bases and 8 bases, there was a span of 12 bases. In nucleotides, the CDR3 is TGTGCCAGCAGCGTAGGGGCCTCGATGGATGAGCAGTTCTTC. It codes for CASSVGASMDEQFF.

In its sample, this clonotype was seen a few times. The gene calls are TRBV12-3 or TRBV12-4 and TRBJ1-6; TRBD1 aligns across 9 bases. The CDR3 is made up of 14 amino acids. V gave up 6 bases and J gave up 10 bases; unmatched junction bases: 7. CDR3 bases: TGTGCCAGCAGCAAGACAGGGGGGCAATCACCCCTCCACTTT. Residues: CASSKTGGQSPLHF.

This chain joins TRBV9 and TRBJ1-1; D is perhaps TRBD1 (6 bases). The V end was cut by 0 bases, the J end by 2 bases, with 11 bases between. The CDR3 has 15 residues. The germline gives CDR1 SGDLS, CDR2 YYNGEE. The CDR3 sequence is CASSVVQGINTEAFF. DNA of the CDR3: TGTGCCAGCAGCGTAGTGCAGGGGATAAACACTGAAGCTTTCTTT.

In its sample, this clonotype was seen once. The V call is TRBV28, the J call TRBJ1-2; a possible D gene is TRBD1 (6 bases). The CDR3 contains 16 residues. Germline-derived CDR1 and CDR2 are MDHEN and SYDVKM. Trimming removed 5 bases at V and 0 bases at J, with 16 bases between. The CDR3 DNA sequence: TGTGCCAGCAGTCTAAAGGGGGATCTAGCTAACTATGGCTACACCTTC. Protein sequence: CASSLKGDLANYGYTF.

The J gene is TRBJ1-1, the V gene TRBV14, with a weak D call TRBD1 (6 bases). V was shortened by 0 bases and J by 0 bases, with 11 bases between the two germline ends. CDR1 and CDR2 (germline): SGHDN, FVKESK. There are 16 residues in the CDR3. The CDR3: CASSQEAGVMNTEAFF. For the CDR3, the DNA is TGTGCCAGCAGCCAAGAGGCAGGGGTCATGAACACTGAAGCTTTCTTT.

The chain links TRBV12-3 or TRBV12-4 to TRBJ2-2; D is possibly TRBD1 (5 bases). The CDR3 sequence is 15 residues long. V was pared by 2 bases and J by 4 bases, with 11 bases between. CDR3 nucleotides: TGTGCCAGCAGTTTAAGACAGTTACCCACCGGGGAGCTGTTTTTT. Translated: CASSLRQLPTGELFF.

The CDR3 region has the DNA TGTGCCAGCAGCTTAGTACTAGACGGCGGGGAGCTGTTTTTT. It is translated as CASSLVLDGGELFF. V is TRBV7-8 and J is TRBJ2-2; TRBD2 is a possible D gene (5 bases). CDR3 length: 14 residues. Per germline, CDR1 SGHVS and CDR2 FQNEAQ. The germline V and J ends were trimmed by 1 base and 7 bases, with 10 bases remaining between them.

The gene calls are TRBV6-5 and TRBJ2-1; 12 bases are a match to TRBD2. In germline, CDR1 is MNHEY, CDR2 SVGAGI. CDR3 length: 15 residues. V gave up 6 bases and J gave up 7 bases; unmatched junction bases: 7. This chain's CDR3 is CASSPGTSGLNEQFF. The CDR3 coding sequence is TGTGCCAGCAGCCCCGGGACTAGCGGGTTGAATGAGCAGTTCTTC.

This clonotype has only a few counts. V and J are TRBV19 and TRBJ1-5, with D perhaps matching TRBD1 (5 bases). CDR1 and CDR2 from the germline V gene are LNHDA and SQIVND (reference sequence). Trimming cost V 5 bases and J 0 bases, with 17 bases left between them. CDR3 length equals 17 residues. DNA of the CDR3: TGTGCCAGTAGTCCCGTAGCAGGGCTCTATAGCAATCAGCCCCAGCATTTT. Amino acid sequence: CASSPVAGLYSNQPQHF.

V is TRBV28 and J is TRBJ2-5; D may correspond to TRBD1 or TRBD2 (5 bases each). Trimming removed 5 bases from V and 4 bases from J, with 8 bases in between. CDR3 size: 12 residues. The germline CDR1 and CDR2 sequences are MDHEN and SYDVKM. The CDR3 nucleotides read TGTGCCAGCAGTGGGGACGGAGAGACCCAGTACTTC. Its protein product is CASSGDGETQYF.

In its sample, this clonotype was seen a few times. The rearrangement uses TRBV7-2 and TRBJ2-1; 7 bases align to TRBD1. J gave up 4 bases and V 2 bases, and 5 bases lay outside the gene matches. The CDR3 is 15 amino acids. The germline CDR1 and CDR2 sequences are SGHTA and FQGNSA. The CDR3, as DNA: TGTGCCAGCAGCTTATCGAGACAGGGTTACAATGAGCAGTTCTTC. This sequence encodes CASSLSRQGYNEQFF.